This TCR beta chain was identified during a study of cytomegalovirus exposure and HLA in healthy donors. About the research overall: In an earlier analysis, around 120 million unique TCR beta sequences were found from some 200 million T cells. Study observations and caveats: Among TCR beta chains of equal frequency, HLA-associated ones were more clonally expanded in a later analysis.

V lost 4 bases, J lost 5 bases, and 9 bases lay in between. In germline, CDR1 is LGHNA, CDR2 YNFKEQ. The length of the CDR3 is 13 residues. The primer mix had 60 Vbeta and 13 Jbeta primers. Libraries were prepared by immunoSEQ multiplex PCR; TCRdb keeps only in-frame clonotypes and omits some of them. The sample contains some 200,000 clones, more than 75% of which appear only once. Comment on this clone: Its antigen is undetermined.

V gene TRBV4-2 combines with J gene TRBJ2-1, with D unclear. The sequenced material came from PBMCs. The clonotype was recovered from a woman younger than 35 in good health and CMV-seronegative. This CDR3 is CASSPRPDNEQFF. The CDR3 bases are TGTGCCAGCAGCCCGAGGCCTGACAATGAGCAGTTCTTC.